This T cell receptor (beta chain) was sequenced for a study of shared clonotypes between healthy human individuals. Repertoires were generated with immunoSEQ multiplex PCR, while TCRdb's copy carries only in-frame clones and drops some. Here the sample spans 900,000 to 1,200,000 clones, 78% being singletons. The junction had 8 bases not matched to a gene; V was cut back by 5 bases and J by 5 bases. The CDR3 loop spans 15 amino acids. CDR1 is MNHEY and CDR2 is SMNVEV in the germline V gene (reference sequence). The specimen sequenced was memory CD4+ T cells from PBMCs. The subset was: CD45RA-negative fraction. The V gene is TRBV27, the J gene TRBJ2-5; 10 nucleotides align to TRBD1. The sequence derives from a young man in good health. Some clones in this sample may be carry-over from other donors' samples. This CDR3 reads CASSPQTGGRETQYF. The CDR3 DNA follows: TGTGCCAGCAGTCCCCAGACAGGGGGCCGGGAGACCCAGTACTTC.